This T cell receptor (beta chain) was retrieved from a study of shared clonotypes between healthy human individuals. With respect to this clone: Other DNA sequences in this specimen translate into the identical CDR3.

Generated by immunoSEQ multiplex PCR, the TCRdb table keeps only in-frame clones and is missing some. The data show under 150,000 clones, about 70% seen once. This CDR3 has 16 residues. Germline loops: CDR1 SNHLY, CDR2 FYNNEI. V lost 7 bases, J lost 1 base, and 5 bases stayed unmatched. This clonotype originated in a young woman in good health. The specimen sequenced was memory CD8+ T cells sorted from blood. Noted subset: CD45RO+ cells pooled with CCR7-negative TemRA cells. The chain carries TRBV2 and TRBJ2-4; TRBD2 matches 12 bases. CDR3 in amino acids: CASTLAGGMAKNIQYF. As DNA, the CDR3 is TGTGCCAGCACCCTAGCGGGAGGGATGGCCAAAAACATTCAGTACTTC.